This T cell receptor beta chain was recorded in a study of blood T cell repertoires in COVID-19. Ages ranged from 18 to 89 years, with residence in more than 20 US areas. Measured with immunoSEQ multiplex PCR; TCRdb has only the in-frame clones, and not every one. This table has some 220,000 clones, roughly four fifths appearing once. Material: PBMCs or T cells enriched from blood (not recorded which). This receptor was obtained from a woman between 40 and 50 years old with acute COVID-19.

CDR3 sequence: CASSLWTGGDYETQYF. CDR3 DNA: TGTGCCAGCAGTTTATGGACAGGGGGCGATTATGAGACCCAGTACTTC. The chain combines TRBV28 with TRBJ2-5, with 10 bases fitting TRBD1. The CDR3 is made up of 16 amino acids. From germline, CDR1 is MDHEN and CDR2 SYDVKM. J lost 5 bases, V lost 0 bases, and 6 bases had no gene match.